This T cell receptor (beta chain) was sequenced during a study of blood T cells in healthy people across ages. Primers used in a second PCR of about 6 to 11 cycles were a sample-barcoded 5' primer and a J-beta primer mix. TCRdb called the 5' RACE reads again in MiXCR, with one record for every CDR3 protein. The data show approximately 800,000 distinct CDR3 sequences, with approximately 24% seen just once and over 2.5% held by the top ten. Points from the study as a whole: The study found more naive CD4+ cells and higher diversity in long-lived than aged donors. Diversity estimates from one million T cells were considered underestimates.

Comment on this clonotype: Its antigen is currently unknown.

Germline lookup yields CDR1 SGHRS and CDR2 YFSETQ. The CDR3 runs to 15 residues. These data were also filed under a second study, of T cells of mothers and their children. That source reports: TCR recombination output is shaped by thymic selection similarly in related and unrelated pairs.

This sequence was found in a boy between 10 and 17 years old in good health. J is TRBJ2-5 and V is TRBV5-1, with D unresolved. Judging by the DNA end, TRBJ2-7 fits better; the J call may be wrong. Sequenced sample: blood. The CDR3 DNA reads TGCGCCAGCAGCTTGGTTCTCTCGCGCTCCTACGAGCAGTACTTC. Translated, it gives CASSLVLSRSYEQYF.